The 17 T cell receptor beta chains presented below share a single source sample, sequenced in a study of OX40 agonist ivuxolimab in advanced cancers. Sequencing was performed with immunoSEQ multiplex PCR; in TCRdb, only in-frame clones are kept and a portion is missing. The sample includes about 38,000 clones, 70% to 90% of them seen just once. The sample consisted of CD4+ or CD8+ T cells sorted from blood, taken in a trial of the OX40 agonist ivuxolimab. The receptors come from an adult with an advanced solid tumor such as melanoma, head and neck, liver or kidney cancer.

This chain uses TRBV30 with TRBJ1-3; possible D gene TRBD1, 6 bases. From germline, CDR1 is GTSNPN and CDR2 SVGIG (reference sequence). The ends were cut back, 3 bases at V and 4 bases at J, with 19 bases in the middle. The CDR3 length is 16 residues. The CDR3 here is CAWSDRTGFIGNTIYF. In DNA, the CDR3 is TGTGCCTGGAGCGATAGAACAGGGTTCATCGGAAACACCATATATTTT.

The chain uses TRBV25-1 and TRBJ1-2, with a weak D call TRBD1 (6 bases). The V end was cut by 0 bases, the J end by 2 bases, with 10 bases between. The CDR3 contains 15 residues. Germline V gene sequence: CDR1 MGHDK, CDR2 SYGVNS. In nucleotides, the CDR3 is TGTGCCAGCAGTGAATATTCAAGGGGGAACTATGGCTACACCTTC. Amino acid sequence: CASSEYSRGNYGYTF.

The chain's CDR3 is CASSQGQNQPQHF. As DNA, the CDR3 is TGTGCCAGCAGCCAAGGCCAGAATCAGCCCCAGCATTTT. This chain uses TRBV14 with TRBJ1-5; D ambiguous. CDR1 and CDR2 from the germline V gene are SGHDN and FVKESK. V dropped 1 base and J dropped 4 bases, with 5 bases sitting between them. CDR3 length: 13 amino acids.

The CDR3 loop is CASSLRGGGAEAFF. In nucleotides, the CDR3 is TGTGCCAGTAGTCTTCGGGGCGGGGGCGCTGAAGCTTTCTTT. V gene TRBV19 combines with J gene TRBJ1-1; TRBD1 might be the D (6 bases). V was clipped by 5 bases and J by 6 bases, with 16 bases between them. The CDR3 has 14 amino acids. Germline V CDR1 and CDR2: LNHDA, SQIVND (reference sequence).

With respect to this clone: The junction departs from the called germline gene at one end, perhaps through a read error. The chain couples TRBV9 to TRBJ1-2; 12 bases are shared with TRBD1. Germline values: CDR1 SGDLS, CDR2 YYNGEE. The CDR3 spans 16 residues. CDR3 sequence: CASSVAGTGGGYGYTF. CDR3 in DNA: TGTGCCAGCAGCGTAGCAGGGACAGGGGGCGGGTATGGGTACACCTTC.

The chain recombines TRBV11-3 with TRBJ2-5, with 11 bases matching TRBD2. The V gene's germline CDR1 is SGHNT and CDR2 YENEEA. The CDR3 consists of 17 residues. The trim removed 3 bases at V and 0 bases at J, leaving 6 bases unmatched. This chain's CDR3 is CASSFQLAGDYQETQYF. The CDR3 DNA sequence: TGTGCCAGCAGCTTCCAACTAGCGGGAGACTACCAAGAGACCCAGTACTTC.

This sequence joins TRBV5-1 and TRBJ2-7; D unclear. Germline V gene data show CDR1 as SGHRS and CDR2 as YFSETQ. The CDR3 length is 11 residues. Trimming removed 4 bases at V and 2 bases at J, with 4 bases between. Here the CDR3 reads CASSQTYEQYF. The CDR3 DNA reads as TGCGCCAGCAGCCAGACCTACGAGCAGTACTTC.

This clone has only one observation. The chain links TRBV27 to TRBJ2-7; D unresolved. V shed 2 bases and J shed 0 bases, with 8 bases lying between them. The CDR3 runs 14 residues. CDR1 MNHEY and CDR2 SMNVEV come from the germline V gene (reference sequence). CDR3 in DNA: TGTGCCAGCAGTTTAAGGTCCACCTCCTACGAGCAGTACTTC. This codes for CASSLRSTSYEQYF.

The V and J genes are TRBV9 and TRBJ2-5; 11 bases are shared with TRBD2. The length of the CDR3 is 17 residues. Germline V gene lookup returns CDR1 SGDLS and CDR2 YYNGEE. With V trimmed by 1 base and J by 2 bases, 7 bases remained unmatched. The CDR3 sequence is CASSVFSSGGLQETQYF. CDR3 bases: TGTGCCAGCAGCGTATTTTCTAGCGGGGGGTTACAAGAGACCCAGTACTTC.

The chain combines TRBV6-5 with TRBJ1-1; D may be TRBD1 (5 bases). CDR3 size: 13 residues. Germline V gene data show CDR1 as MNHEY and CDR2 as SVGAGI. With 6 bases removed from V and 12 bases from J, the gap between germline ends came to 20 bases. CDR3: CASRKGRRGRTFF. For the CDR3, the DNA is TGTGCCAGCAGGAAGGGGCGGAGGGGAAGAACTTTCTTT.

The chain uses TRBV28 and TRBJ2-1; 7 bases match TRBD2. Trimming removed 2 bases from V and 0 bases from J; junction bases left unmatched: 4. Germline V gives CDR1 MDHEN, CDR2 SYDVKM. This CDR3 is 16 amino acids long. The CDR3 bases are TGTGCCAGCAGTTTAATCGGCGGGGGCTCCTACAATGAGCAGTTCTTC. Its protein is CASSLIGGGSYNEQFF. Filled out from reference TRBV28 and TRBJ2-1, the complete variable domain reads DVKVTQSSRYLVKRTGEKVFLECVQDMDHENMFWYRQDPGLGLRLIYFSYDVKMKEKGDIPEGYSVSREKKERFSLILESASTNQTSMYLCASSLIGGGSYNEQFFGPGTRLTVL.

The V gene is TRBV6-5, the J gene TRBJ1-5, with 7 bases matching TRBD1. V lost 4 bases to trimming and J lost 4 bases; unmatched junction nucleotides: 4. Germline loops: CDR1 MNHEY, CDR2 SVGAGI. The CDR3 runs to 14 residues. The CDR3 coding sequence is TGTGCCAGCAGTTGGGGACAGACTAATCAGCCCCAGCATTTT. Its translation is CASSWGQTNQPQHF.

The chain is built from TRBV7-6 and TRBJ2-7; the match to TRBD1 covers 11 bases. The CDR3 sequence is 15 residues long. The germline CDR1 and CDR2 sequences are SGHVS and FNYEAQ. With V trimmed by 5 bases and J by 2 bases, 5 bases remained unmatched. DNA for the CDR3: TGTGCCAGCAGCGTCGGGACAGGGGGAGCCTACGAGCAGTACTTC. Its protein product is CASSVGTGGAYEQYF.

The chain employs TRBV28 and TRBJ1-1; unclear D gene. V was clipped by 10 bases and J by 4 bases, with 16 bases between them. The CDR3 sequence is 13 residues long. Germline CDR1 is MDHEN and CDR2 is SYDVKM. In nucleotides, the CDR3 is TGTGCCATCCTCAGCGCTCCCGGCACTGAAGCTTTCTTT. It is translated as CAILSAPGTEAFF.

By frequency in the sample, this clone is medium-sized (0.01 to 0.1%). The rearrangement uses TRBV2 and TRBJ2-7; D call uncertain. This CDR3 has 12 amino acids. Trimming stripped 6 bases from V and 1 base from J, with 7 bases between. Germline V gene lookup returns CDR1 SNHLY and CDR2 FYNNEI. CDR3 sequence: CASSLGSYEQYF. The CDR3 nucleotides read TGTGCCAGCAGCCTAGGGTCCTACGAGCAGTACTTC.

This sequence joins TRBV7-6 and TRBJ1-1; 9 positions agree with TRBD1. Germline CDR1 and CDR2: SGHVS and FNYEAQ. The CDR3 length is 15 residues. The V segment lost 3 bases and the J segment 1 base; nucleotides outside the gene matches: 3. CDR3: CASSLGQGTNTEAFF. DNA of the CDR3: TGTGCCAGCAGCTTGGGACAGGGTACGAACACTGAAGCTTTCTTT.

V is TRBV18 and J is TRBJ2-5, with D possibly being TRBD1 (6 bases). This CDR3 region has 17 residues. V was shortened by 6 bases and J by 4 bases, with 24 bases between the two germline ends. Germline V CDR1 and CDR2: KGHSH, LQKENI. The CDR3, as DNA: TGTGCCAGCTCCAATCGTCAGGGGAACCCCTACCTAGAGACCCAGTACTTC. This encodes CASSNRQGNPYLETQYF.